Listed below are T cell receptor beta chains from one sample, sequenced in a study of T cells in localized non-small cell lung cancer. Only in-frame clones appear in the TCRdb table, and some are missing; sequencing was by immunoSEQ multiplex PCR. Among thousands of clones listed, around 40% were seen once. The specimen was lymph node tissue, collected before any cancer treatment. These TCRs come from a male donor older than 55 with stage II squamous cell lung carcinoma. Each CDR3 is given without its conserved first and last residue.

V gene	CDR3 protein
TRBV9	ASSPQSGNSYNEQF
TRBV6-8	ASSYSTRGYTEAF
TRBV6-8	ASSVWTNEQF
TRBV6-8	AISAGGRRETQY
TRBV15	ATSRDDVEAETQY
TRBV14	ASSHTGYKF
TRBV14	ASSQGTSGGPGDTQY
TRBV25-1	ASSEFGENYGYT
TRBV15	ATSSRGAGRQETQY
TRBV15	ATSRDTLDEKLF
TRBV9	ASSYGTRGAQY
TRBV18	ASSPVRGQREAF
TRBV9	ASSRTARETQY
TRBV15	ATATGLNTGNTIY
TRBV15	ATSKEKVGGGFEAF
TRBV18	ASSPLKGTSGDEQY
TRBV18	ASSLKPGQGSDYT
TRBV18	ASSLLDLLYNEQF
TRBV15	ATSRDTNSNQPQH
TRBV11-3	ASSSGQGDTEAF
TRBV30	AWSVGTPLVEQF
TRBV19	ASREDSYQPQH
TRBV6-1	ASSEGEASYNEQF
TRBV28	ASSLFLGSSYNEQF
TRBV28	ASSLPGQGNTGELF
TRBV11-3	ASSPPRAGDTTYEQY
TRBV11-3	ASSLRGITNTEAF
TRBV30	AWSVQGRTEAF
TRBV6-8	ASSYSRGQEVAEAF
TRBV9	ASSVGALRTDTQY
TRBV11-3	ASSSWGPSGYTQY
TRBV6-8	ASSYFGGRVGNQPQH
TRBV6-8	ASRGGPSEQF
TRBV18	ASSPGATEETQY
TRBV30	AWSVNVGNGELF
TRBV6-1	ASSEALQGAKIHGYT
TRBV1	ASSQGGGGSYEQY
TRBV14	ASSHLRFMNTEAF
TRBV11-3	ASSMGSDRGLSGYT
TRBV2	ASSLQQNTEAF
TRBV6-8	ASQGGYSETQY
TRBV30	AWSVWTAGNTIY
TRBV15	ATSGRDRMNTEAF
TRBV19	ASGSGGTTHEQY
TRBV29-1	SVVRGTHEQY
TRBV19	ASSISPAHGSAGELF
TRBV23-1	ASSQDRGQDQPQH
TRBV6-8	ASTRSGTWRTEAF
TRBV10-2	ASSEWHTMGNQPQH
TRBV30	AWSVGGNTEAF
TRBV30	AWGTTGGQDEQY
TRBV30	AWSIGNTEAF
TRBV12-5	ASGLGEFTEAF
TRBV6-8	ASSYGAGGISGNTIY
TRBV9	ASSVVGGYGYT
TRBV12-5	ATSQDSGNTIY
TRBV18	ASSPQFPRAAAREAF
TRBV19	ASSTRPIREDEQY
TRBV9	ASSVENGLGETQY